These 25 T cell receptor beta chains share one sample of origin, sequenced in a study of T cell changes during pregnancy in multiple sclerosis. Repertoires were generated with immunoSEQ multiplex PCR, while TCRdb's copy carries only in-frame clones and drops some. The sample consists of 45,000 to 70,000 clones, approximately 90% of them appearing once. The sample in question was CD4+ T cells from peripheral blood mononuclear cells, obtained in the second trimester of pregnancy. The origin of the receptors is a female donor with multiple sclerosis, enrolled in a pregnancy study.

This rearrangement joins TRBV2 to TRBJ1-3; perhaps TRBD1 as D (6 bases). CDR1 and CDR2 (germline): SNHLY, FYNNEI. Trimming took off 5 bases at V and 3 bases at J, with 11 bases between the two ends. The CDR3 sequence is 14 residues long. The CDR3: CASSMNRVGNTIYF. In DNA, the CDR3 is TGTGCCAGCAGTATGAACAGGGTTGGAAACACCATATATTTT.

In this sample, this clone turned up once. The chain recombines TRBV28 with TRBJ2-1; D perhaps matches TRBD1 (7 bases). The germline V gene has CDR1 MDHEN and CDR2 SYDVKM. Trimming stripped 3 bases from V and 6 bases from J, with 9 bases between. The CDR3 runs 13 residues. CDR3 in DNA: TGTGCCAGCAGTTTGCAGGGGGGCAATGAGCAGTTCTTC. Protein: CASSLQGGNEQFF.

This clone was detected only once. The CDR3 DNA reads TGTGCCAGCAGTGGGACTATTTATGGCTACACCTTC. The encoded protein is CASSGTIYGYTF. The V call is TRBV6-1, the J call TRBJ1-2, with D uncertain. The ends were cut back, 4 bases at V and 5 bases at J, with 8 bases in the middle. The germline V gene has CDR1 MNHNS and CDR2 SASEGT. This CDR3 region has 12 residues.

V and J are TRBV30 and TRBJ2-5; the match to TRBD2 covers 8 bases. Germline assignment: CDR1 GTSNPN and CDR2 SVGIG (reference sequence). CDR3 size: 14 residues. The V segment lost 3 bases and the J segment 5 bases; nucleotides outside the gene matches: 8. CDR3 loop: CAWRIGLAVETQYF. CDR3 DNA: TGTGCCTGGAGGATTGGACTAGCAGTGGAGACCCAGTACTTC.

Note on this clone: Sequence at one end of the junction differs from germline and may be a read error. Additional DNA sequences in this sample encode the identical CDR3. This sequence joins TRBV7-8 and TRBJ2-7, with 8 bases that match TRBD2. The germline V gene has CDR1 SGHVS and CDR2 FQNEAQ. CDR3 length equals 16 residues. The CDR3 DNA reads TGTGCCAGCAGTTTAGGCCTGGGACTAGACCCCTACGAGCAGTACTTT. Its translation is CASSLGLGLDPYEQYF.

The chain couples TRBV29-1 to TRBJ1-5; 7 nucleotides line up with TRBD1. V trimming: 6 bases; J trimming: 5 bases; junction bases outside the gene matches: 7. CDR1 SQVTM and CDR2 ANQGSEA come from the germline V gene. The CDR3 contains 13 residues. The CDR3 here is CSVRTGGDQPQHF. DNA of the CDR3: TGCAGCGTCCGGACAGGCGGCGATCAGCCCCAGCATTTT. Supplemented by reference TRBV29-1 and TRBJ1-5, the full variable domain reads SAVISQKPSRDICQRGTSLTIQCQVDSQVTMMFWYRQQPGQSLTLIATANQGSEATYESGFVIDKFPISRPNLTFSTLTVSNMSPEDSSIYLCSVRTGGDQPQHFGDGTRLSIL.

The CDR3 region has the DNA TGTGCCAGCCACAGGGGGTATGACGCCGGGGAGCTGTTTTTT. This gives the protein CASHRGYDAGELFF. The J gene is TRBJ2-2, the V gene TRBV5-6, with 8 bases aligning to TRBD1. Per germline, CDR1 SGHDT and CDR2 YYEEEE. This CDR3 region has 14 residues. Germline trimming cut 7 bases from V and 6 bases from J; bases unmatched to any gene: 8.

V usage is TRBV5-1 and J usage is TRBJ2-3; TRBD1 matches at 12 bases. CDR3 length equals 18 residues. With 4 bases clipped from V and 3 bases from J, the junction kept 12 bases outside the gene matches. Germline-derived CDR1 and CDR2 are SGHRS and YFSETQ. The CDR3 protein is CASSGGQGAGIVTDTQYF. CDR3 bases: TGCGCCAGCAGCGGGGGACAGGGGGCTGGAATCGTGACAGATACGCAGTATTTT.

J is TRBJ2-1 and V is TRBV5-1, with 14 bases aligning to TRBD2. CDR1 and CDR2 from the germline V gene are SGHRS and YFSETQ. The CDR3 covers 16 residues. Trimming cost V 1 base and J 10 bases; bases outside gene matches: 7. The CDR3 protein is CASSLRGLAGEGEQFF. In DNA, the CDR3 is TGCGCCAGCAGCTTGAGGGGACTAGCGGGAGAGGGGGAGCAGTTCTTC.

This clone has only one observation. The V and J genes are TRBV28 and TRBJ1-2; possible D gene TRBD1, 5 bases. Trimming left V 5 bases short and J 4 bases short, with 14 bases between. The germline V gene has CDR1 MDHEN and CDR2 SYDVKM. This CDR3 has 14 residues. CDR3 sequence: CASSHRQRPYGYTF. The CDR3 nucleotides are TGTGCCAGCAGTCACCGACAGAGACCCTATGGCTACACCTTC.

The chain is built from TRBV28 and TRBJ2-1; 7 bases are a match to TRBD1. CDR1 is MDHEN and CDR2 is SYDVKM in the germline V gene. The CDR3 covers 15 residues. Trimming cost V 3 bases and J 6 bases; bases outside gene matches: 8. The CDR3 is CASSFIRGFTNEQFF. Written as DNA, the CDR3 is TGTGCCAGCAGTTTCATCAGGGGGTTTACCAATGAGCAGTTCTTC.

This clone was recorded once. The gene calls are TRBV7-2 and TRBJ2-1; D remains unclear. V lost 1 base and J 0 bases, leaving 7 bases between the germline ends. The CDR3 totals 15 residues. Germline loops: CDR1 SGHTA, CDR2 FQGNSA. CDR3 in amino acids: CASSLGWSSYNEQFF. CDR3 coding DNA: TGTGCCAGCAGCTTAGGGTGGAGCTCCTACAATGAGCAGTTCTTC.

The gene calls are TRBV13 and TRBJ1-3; D ambiguous. The CDR3 contains 18 residues. CDR1 and CDR2 from the germline V gene are PRHDT and FYEKMQ (reference sequence). Between the trimmed V and J ends, which lost 0 bases and 0 bases, there was a span of 15 bases. The CDR3 region has the DNA TGTGCCAGCAGCTTAGGCCTAGGTCCACTGATCTCTGGAAACACCATATATTTT. Its translation is CASSLGLGPLISGNTIYF.

This clone was observed a few times. This chain joins TRBV9 and TRBJ1-1, with D possibly matching TRBD1 (5 bases). The V end was cut by 3 bases, the J end by 3 bases, with 12 bases between. Germline CDR1 reads SGDLS; CDR2 reads YYNGEE. The CDR3 contains 14 residues. The CDR3 DNA follows: TGTGCCAGCAGCGGACTTGGGGCGTACACTGAAGCTTTCTTT. It is translated as CASSGLGAYTEAFF.

The rearrangement uses TRBV9 and TRBJ1-6, with 8 positions matching TRBD1. The germline V gene encodes CDR1 SGDLS and CDR2 YYNGEE. V lost 1 base and J lost 6; bases outside the gene matches: 9. The CDR3 contains 17 residues. CDR3 sequence: CASSVSPIDRGNSPLHF. The CDR3 region has the DNA TGTGCCAGCAGCGTAAGTCCGATTGACAGGGGTAATTCACCCCTCCACTTT. The full variable domain, its missing parts supplied by reference TRBV9 and TRBJ1-6, is DSGVTQTPKHLITATGQRVTLRCSPRSGDLSVYWYQQSLDQGLQFLIQYYNGEERAKGNILERFSAQQFPDLHSELNLSSLELGDSALYFCASSVSPIDRGNSPLHFGNGTRLTVT.

This chain joins TRBV6-5 and TRBJ1-2; the match to TRBD1 covers 7 bases. The V and J ends lost 0 bases and 8 bases, in that order; junction bases with no gene match: 9. Germline V gene sequence: CDR1 MNHEY, CDR2 SVGAGI. CDR3 length equals 15 residues. CDR3 in amino acids: CASSYSKGSGGGYTF. The CDR3 coding sequence is TGTGCCAGCAGTTACTCGAAAGGGTCAGGGGGAGGCTACACCTTC.

The chain employs TRBV7-9 and TRBJ2-2; 9 bases are a match to TRBD1. Germline values: CDR1 SEHNR, CDR2 FQNEAQ (reference sequence). Trimming took 4 bases from V and 2 from J; bases not matched to a gene: 5. The CDR3 loop spans 16 amino acids. The CDR3 is CASSSDRGRNTGELFF. CDR3 DNA: TGTGCCAGCAGCTCGGACAGGGGACGTAACACCGGGGAGCTGTTTTTT.

This clone was picked up one time. This chain uses TRBV11-1 with TRBJ1-1, with 9 nucleotides matching TRBD1. Germline V gene lookup returns CDR1 SGHAT and CDR2 FQDESV (reference sequence). V lost 5 bases to trimming and J lost 4 bases; unmatched junction nucleotides: 5. The CDR3 is 14 residues long. The CDR3 DNA sequence: TGTGCCAGCAGCCGGGGACAGGGACCCACTGAAGCTTTCTTT. Residues: CASSRGQGPTEAFF.

This clone showed up just once. The DNA for the CDR3 is TGTGCCAGCAGGGGGCCCCGGGACACCACCTACGAGCAGTACTTC. This gives the protein CASRGPRDTTYEQYF. The V call is TRBV2, the J call TRBJ2-7, with D possibly TRBD1 on 6 matching bases. This CDR3 is 15 amino acids long. The V gene's germline CDR1 is SNHLY and CDR2 FYNNEI. V lost 6 bases to trimming and J lost 2 bases, with 17 bases between them.

The table lists this clone with a count of one. The rearrangement uses TRBV19 and TRBJ2-7, with 8 positions matching TRBD1. Looked up from germline, CDR1 is LNHDA and CDR2 is SQIVND (reference sequence). V trimming: 4 bases; J trimming: 0 bases; junction bases outside the gene matches: 5. This CDR3 region has 15 residues. The DNA for the CDR3 is TGTGCCAGTAGTAAGGGACAGGCGAGCTCCTACGAGCAGTACTTC. It yields the protein CASSKGQASSYEQYF.

V and J are TRBV9 and TRBJ2-5, with a weak D call TRBD2 (7 bases). From germline, CDR1 is SGDLS and CDR2 YYNGEE. Trimming removed 0 bases at V and 2 bases at J, with 14 bases between. The CDR3 runs to 16 residues. CDR3 amino acids: CASSVAGGPGQETQYF. CDR3 nucleotide sequence: TGTGCCAGCAGCGTAGCCGGGGGGCCAGGTCAAGAGACCCAGTACTTC.

This rearrangement joins TRBV29-1 to TRBJ1-4; 10 bases are shared with TRBD1. V was pared by 4 bases and J by 5 bases, with 4 bases of the junction left unmatched. The CDR3 runs 14 residues. Germline V lookup: CDR1 SQVTM, CDR2 ANQGSEA. This chain's CDR3 is CSVGDRGLNEKLFF. The DNA for the CDR3 is TGCAGCGTTGGGGACAGGGGCCTCAATGAAAAACTGTTTTTT. Full variable domain (missing parts from reference TRBV29-1 and TRBJ1-4): SAVISQKPSRDICQRGTSLTIQCQVDSQVTMMFWYRQQPGQSLTLIATANQGSEATYESGFVIDKFPISRPNLTFSTLTVSNMSPEDSSIYLCSVGDRGLNEKLFFGSGTQLSVL.

The V and J genes are TRBV6-5 and TRBJ2-5; TRBD2 matches at 7 bases. V was pared by 5 bases and J by 6 bases, with 6 bases of the junction left unmatched. CDR1 is MNHEY and CDR2 is SVGAGI in the germline V gene. The CDR3 loop spans 13 amino acids. DNA of the CDR3: TGTGCCAGCAGTACTGGGAGGGTTAAGACCCAGTACTTC. Protein: CASSTGRVKTQYF.

V is TRBV6-1 and J is TRBJ2-1; weak D call: TRBD2 (6 bases). V lost 3 bases, J lost 3 bases, and 12 bases lay in between. From germline, CDR1 is MNHNS and CDR2 SASEGT. The CDR3 extends over 15 amino acids. The CDR3 DNA reads as TGTGCCAGCAGTGACAGGGACTGGGTCTACAATGAGCAGTTCTTC. Its protein is CASSDRDWVYNEQFF.

This clone was seen a single time. CDR3 region: CSGSSTSNNEQFF. The CDR3 coding sequence is TGCAGCGGGTCTAGCACGAGCAACAATGAGCAGTTCTTC. The chain links TRBV29-1 to TRBJ2-1; a possible D gene is TRBD2 (5 bases). CDR3 length: 13 residues. Deletions cut 7 bases from V and 5 bases from J, with 15 bases between. Looked up from germline, CDR1 is SQVTM and CDR2 is ANQGSEA.